The source of this T cell receptor beta chain is a study of cytomegalovirus exposure and HLA in healthy donors. Notes on the study in general: In a later analysis, most CMV-associated TCR beta chains appeared HLA-restricted. Overall, roughly 170 TCR beta chains were annotated as cytomegalovirus-associated. Most TCR sequences were seen very rarely across donors, but some public TCRs occurred in many.

As concerns this clone: The target antigen is unknown.

The CDR3 runs 16 residues. Germline CDR1 and CDR2: SGHKS and YYEKEE (reference sequence). V was shortened by 3 bases and J by 2 bases, with 18 bases between the two germline ends. Both 60 Vbeta primers and 13 Jbeta primers went into the PCR. Libraries were prepared by immunoSEQ multiplex PCR; TCRdb keeps only in-frame clonotypes and omits some of them. The sample gives about 82,000 clones, around 82% of which show up once; 2.5% to 4% is in the top ten. Although they were nominally healthy when sampled, donors likely had unrecorded immune exposures. This chain connects TRBV5-5 to TRBJ2-7; D remains unclear. Sequenced input: PBMCs. The origin of this receptor is a man between 50 and 59 years old in good health and CMV-seronegative. CDR3 nucleotide sequence: TGTGCCAGCAGCTCCTCCCCCGGCGGAGTAACCTACGAGCAGTACTTC. Amino acids: CASSSSPGGVTYEQYF.